One TCR beta chain is described in this entry. The sample holds many counts of this clonotype. The antigen it recognizes is unknown. One base away there is no much larger clone; base qualities are not given. CDR1 is given as MNHEY and CDR2 as SVGAGI, both from the germline V gene. Trimming accounts for 5 bases at V and 6 bases at J, while the number of junction bases matched to no gene is 4. From its cysteine to its phenylalanine, the CDR3 spans 13 amino acids. Kept here is only the CDR3 DNA, which spans 39 bases and is read in frame from base 1. The source of the sample is a study of neurological immune-mediated disorders (dated by TCRdb to between 2018 and 2021). Study-wide context: Among the 35 or so multiple sclerosis patients, relapsing-remitting MS was present in approximately 31 and secondary progressive MS was present in 3. Using UMI-based sequencing, the study compared peripheral blood TCR-beta repertoires from patients with HTLV-I-associated myelopathy (HAM/TSP), patients with multiple sclerosis, and healthy controls. The approximately 110 TCR-beta libraries covered PBMC samples along with longitudinal samples, technical triplicates, and paired sorted CD4+ and CD8+ T-cell subsets. The cohort included about 70 subjects: some 14 with HAM/TSP, around 34 with multiple sclerosis, and approximately 20 healthy controls.

Summary of the overall study and its limitations: TCR clonal expansion was highest in HAM/TSP patients and lowest in MS patients, with MS patients falling below even healthy controls. Expanded clones from different subjects shared no identical CDR3 amino acid sequences, which suggests that TCR-beta repertoires were private in all groups. In a phylogenetic analysis, the repertoires of 18 out of 34 MS patients fell into a single cluster of related CDR3 sequences, pointing to a possible signature at the repertoire level. The MS cluster was not associated with any clinical or MRI features, and the authors stated that larger cohorts are needed.

For unsorted PBMC libraries, 2 million PBMCs were used after storage in RNAlater at -80 degrees C until RNA extraction. Multiple sclerosis patients were enrolled in a US clinical protocol evaluating disease progression by magnetic resonance imaging. Peripheral blood underwent Ficoll-Hypaque density gradient centrifugation to isolate PBMCs, which were then cryopreserved in liquid nitrogen. cDNA was synthesized by template-switch 5'RACE using a primer with a 10-nucleotide random unique molecular identifier that tagged each TCR transcript. Each sequencing run produced over 160 million TCR-beta sequences covering 15-18 subjects. The RNeasy kit was used to extract total RNA. TCR-beta VDJ regions were amplified with primers for the TCR constant region and the 5'RACE anchor, using the KAPA Real-time Library Amplification kit. Sample indexes and Illumina adaptors were added in a first PCR, and a second PCR then increased library yield. After Ampure bead purification, the roughly 650 bp TCR product was size-selected on a 2% E-gel SizeSelection system. Before pooling, libraries had their quality checked on a Bioanalyzer, their concentration measured with Qubit, and their quantity determined with the Kapa Library Quantification kit. An Illumina HiSeq 2500 was used to sequence the libraries paired-end at 2 x 150 bp. To increase sequence diversity, about 25-31% phiX was spiked into each library pool. As for the original processing: Quality-filtered reads were processed with the UMI-based MiGEC pipeline, which removed over 85% of raw TCR sequences during error correction. VDJ genes were aligned to IMGT germline references, and clonotypes were defined by unique CDR3 amino acid sequence plus V-J genes. Clonal expansion, Shannon diversity and CDR3 relatedness (CalcPairwiseDistances, ClusterSamples) were evaluated with VDJtools, and phylogenetic trees were built with CLCbio workbench. Clones with at least 8 unique UMIs were defined as expanded, with this threshold being based on coefficient-of-variation modelling across technical triplicates. TCRdb's own reprocessing of the public reads used fastp at Q25 and MiXCR and kept productive beta chains. Rows with one shared CDR3 protein collapse into an entry with the most common genes and DNA. The V and J calls and clone size come from TCRdb's table, not from the authors' own analysis. The sample data list approximately 66,000 distinct CDR3 sequences, and around 3.1% of these were observed just once. The ten largest account for about 3.5% of the sample.

The origin of this receptor is a man in his forties with multiple sclerosis. The specimen sequenced was PBMCs. The V gene is TRBV6-5 and the J gene is TRBJ1-5, and 7 bases in between align with TRBD1. The CDR3: CASSPGGTQPQHF. The sequence in DNA is TGTGCCAGCAGTCCAGGGGGGACTCAGCCCCAGCATTTT.